Listed below are T cell receptor beta chains from one sample, sequenced in a study of T cell repertoires in aging, cancer and after chemotherapy. TCRdb used MiXCR to reprocess the multiplex PCR reads, holding one entry per CDR3 protein. The table lists some 9,900 distinct CDR3 sequences, less than 30% of them singletons, with 1% to 1.5% in the top ten. Sequencing used blood. These TCRs come from a human donor in good health. CDR3s include the opening cysteine and the closing phenylalanine or tryptophan. The D gene is left open where the match is weak. Clone size is not always given. Where it is, it says once, few, many or a class for expanded clones.

clone size	V gene	J gene	D gene	CDR3 DNA	CDR3 protein
few	TRBV6-5	TRBJ2-3	TRBD2	TGTGCCAGCAGTTACTCCGAGACTAGCGACAGCACAGATACGCAGTATTTT	CASSYSETSDSTDTQYF
medium-sized	TRBV11-2	TRBJ1-2	TRBD1	TGTGCCAGCGCCGGGACAGCAAGCTATGGCTACACCTTC	CASAGTASYGYTF
-	TRBV5-1	TRBJ1-6	TRBD1	TGCGCCAGCAGCGTGGGACAGGGGTTTTCACCCCTCCACTTT	CASSVGQGFSPLHF
-	TRBV5-1	TRBJ2-1	TRBD2	TGCGCCAGCAGCTTGTGGGTGACGGGACTAGCGGTATACAATGAGCAGTTCTTC	CASSLWVTGLAVYNEQFF
-	TRBV6-5	TRBJ1-6	TRBD1	TGTGCCAGCAGCATGGACGTCCTGACAGGGGGCGCCCCCTATAATTCACCCCTCCACTTT	CASSMDVLTGGAPYNSPLHF
-	TRBV7-9	TRBJ1-2	-	TGTGCCAGCAGCTTAGTAACTGTAGCTAACTATGGCTACACCTTC	CASSLVTVANYGYTF
-	TRBV12-3/TRBV12-4	TRBJ1-1	-	TGTGCCAGCAGTTTCGGGGTTGGCACTGAAGCTTTCTTT	CASSFGVGTEAFF
medium-sized	TRBV19	TRBJ2-6	-	TGTGCCAGTAGTAAGGGCAACGTCCTGACTTTC	CASSKGNVLTF
medium-sized	TRBV6-5	TRBJ2-7	-	TGTGCCAGCAAACGTGAGTCGCGGAACGAGCAGTACTTC	CASKRESRNEQYF
few	TRBV5-6	TRBJ2-7	-	TGTGCCAGCAGCCCAGACTCCTACGAGCAGTACTTC	CASSPDSYEQYF
-	TRBV5-4	TRBJ1-1	-	TGTGCCAGCAGCTTCTCGACGGGAACTGAAGCTTTCTTT	CASSFSTGTEAFF
-	TRBV12-3/TRBV12-4	TRBJ2-3	-	TGTGCCAGCAGTTTGAGCAGGGGTGGGTATACGCAGTATTTT	CASSLSRGGYTQYF
-	TRBV19	TRBJ2-4	TRBD1	TGTGCCAGTAGTATGGACAGGGCCAAAAACATTCAGTACTTC	CASSMDRAKNIQYF
-	TRBV5-4	TRBJ2-2	TRBD2	TGTGCCAGCAGCACTAGCGGGCGATCCCCCGGGGAGCTGTTTTTT	CASSTSGRSPGELFF
few	TRBV28	TRBJ1-1	TRBD1	TGTGCCAGCAGTTCGACAGGGCTTAACACTGAAGCTTTCTTT	CASSSTGLNTEAFF
few	TRBV28	TRBJ1-4	-	TGTGCCAGCAGTTTATCGGGCAGTGAAAAACTGTTTTTT	CASSLSGSEKLFF
medium-sized	TRBV29-1	TRBJ2-2	-	TGCAGCGTTGATACGGGGGAGGTCACCGGGGAGCTGTTTTTT	CSVDTGEVTGELFF
few	TRBV5-1	TRBJ2-7	-	TGCGCCAGCAGCTTGTGGACTGCGTCTTACGAGCAGTACTTC	CASSLWTASYEQYF
few	TRBV19	TRBJ2-5	TRBD2	TGTGCCAGTAGTACTGGGACTAGCGGGAGGGAGACCCAGTACTTC	CASSTGTSGRETQYF
-	TRBV28	TRBJ1-1	-	TGTGCCAGCAGTTCCCTCGGGCACACTGAAGCTTTCTTT	CASSSLGHTEAFF
-	TRBV28	TRBJ1-5	-	TGTGCCAGCACCCCGCTTCTGGCGGGGGCAAGCAATCAGCCCCAGCATTTT	CASTPLLAGASNQPQHF
few	TRBV27	TRBJ2-3	TRBD1	TGTGCCAGCAGCCATGGACAGGACACAGATACGCAGTATTTT	CASSHGQDTDTQYF
few	TRBV6-2/TRBV6-3	TRBJ2-1	-	TGTGCCAGCAGTTACCGGGAGTACAATGAGCAGTTCTTC	CASSYREYNEQFF
-	TRBV7-6	TRBJ2-3	TRBD1	TGTGCCAGCAGCTGGACAGGGCGAAGCACAGATACGCAGTATTTT	CASSWTGRSTDTQYF
few	TRBV6-5	TRBJ2-2	-	TGTGCCAGCAGTTACCAGACTCGCATTGGCGGGGAGCTGTTTTTT	CASSYQTRIGGELFF
medium-sized	TRBV11-1	TRBJ2-7	-	TGTGCCAGCAGCTTAGAACAGGGCTACGAGCAGTACTTC	CASSLEQGYEQYF
-	TRBV6-1	TRBJ2-1	-	TGTGCCAGCAGGCAGTGGAACTCCTACAATGAGCAGTTCTTC	CASRQWNSYNEQFF
-	TRBV20-1	TRBJ1-5	-	TGCAGTGCTAGAACGCAGGGTGGCAATCAGCCCCAGCATTTT	CSARTQGGNQPQHF
few	TRBV7-9	TRBJ2-1	-	TGTGCCAGCAGCTTACGGGTCTTCAATGAGCAGTTCTTC	CASSLRVFNEQFF
medium-sized	TRBV27	TRBJ1-2	-	TGTGCCAGCAGGGGCTCGGGGTTGGCTTATGGCTACACCTTC	CASRGSGLAYGYTF
medium-sized	TRBV20-1	TRBJ1-6	-	TGCAGTGCTAGAGCCGGCAGGGTGAATTCACCCCTCCACTTT	CSARAGRVNSPLHF
-	TRBV12-3/TRBV12-4	TRBJ2-1	-	TGTGCCAGCAGTTTCCGCGGCTCCAGACTAACCTACAATGAGCAGTTCTTC	CASSFRGSRLTYNEQFF
-	TRBV6-5	TRBJ2-5	TRBD1	TGTGCCAGCAGTAGAGGGAGACAGGGTTTCCAAGAGACCCAGTACTTC	CASSRGRQGFQETQYF
medium-sized	TRBV29-1	TRBJ2-1	TRBD2	TGCAGCAGCGAAAGTAGCGGGAGAGGTTTTGAGCAGTTCTTC	CSSESSGRGFEQFF
few	TRBV27	TRBJ1-5	-	TGTGCCAGCAGTCTCTCCTGGGGTCAGCCCCAGCATTTT	CASSLSWGQPQHF
-	TRBV27	TRBJ1-2	TRBD1	TGTGCCAGCAGTTTAGGGGGAACAGGGGGCTCCTTCTATGGCTACACCTTC	CASSLGGTGGSFYGYTF
-	TRBV20-1	TRBJ2-3	TRBD2	TGCAGTACACCCAGGACTAGCGGAAACACAGATACGCAGTATTTT	CSTPRTSGNTDTQYF
-	TRBV28	TRBJ1-2	TRBD1	TGTGCCAGCAGCAGCCCGGGACAGGTTCTCGGCTACACCTTC	CASSSPGQVLGYTF
few	TRBV28	TRBJ2-3	TRBD1	TGTGCCAGCAGCCTACAGACAGGGTTCACAGATACGCAGTATTTT	CASSLQTGFTDTQYF
-	TRBV11-2	TRBJ2-2	-	TGTGCCAGCAGCTTCCGACAAACCGGGGAGCTGTTTTTT	CASSFRQTGELFF
few	TRBV10-3	TRBJ2-3	TRBD2	TGTGCCACCGTTAGCGGGAGGGGTAGCACAGATACGCAGTATTTT	CATVSGRGSTDTQYF
medium-sized	TRBV27	TRBJ2-7	-	TGTGCCAGCAGTTTGGCTAGAGGGCTGGACGAGCAGTACTTC	CASSLARGLDEQYF
-	TRBV6-5	TRBJ1-6	TRBD1	TGTGCCAGCAGTTTAATTTTTCGCCACCCTGGGACAGGGGTATATGCTGTGGATTCACCCCTCCACTTT	CASSLIFRHPGTGVYAVDSPLHF
once	TRBV5-1	TRBJ1-4	TRBD1	TGCGCCAGCAGCTTGGTAACAGGGGGGACTAATGAAAAACTGTTTTTT	CASSLVTGGTNEKLFF
medium-sized	TRBV29-1	TRBJ2-1	-	TGCAGCGTGCAGGGATGGAGTAACAATGAGCAGTTCTTC	CSVQGWSNNEQFF
-	TRBV7-2	TRBJ2-7	-	TGTGCCAGCAGCTTGTCATCCGGGACTGGACGGTACGAGCAGTACTTC	CASSLSSGTGRYEQYF
-	TRBV10-1	TRBJ2-5	TRBD1	TGCGCCAGCAGCCGGGACAGGGATGGCAAGACCCAGTACTTC	CASSRDRDGKTQYF
-	TRBV19	TRBJ1-4	-	TGTGCCAGTAGTATTTACGGCGGATTAAGTGAAAAACTGTTTTTT	CASSIYGGLSEKLFF
few	TRBV11-2	TRBJ2-7	-	TGTGCCAGCAGCTTAGATTTCTACGAGCAGTACTTC	CASSLDFYEQYF